The 23 T cell receptor beta chains reported below all come from one sample, sequenced in a study of blood T cell repertoires in COVID-19. Clones were sequenced by immunoSEQ multiplex PCR, and TCRdb holds only the in-frame ones, with some missing. The table lists approximately 250,000 clones, less than 90% of them singletons. Material: peripheral blood. Receptor source: a woman in her 70s with COVID-19, enrolled during active disease.

This clone appeared a single time. J is TRBJ2-2 and V is TRBV10-1; 12 bases agree with TRBD1. The V gene end was trimmed by 8 bases and the J gene end by 5 bases; junction bases not matched to a gene: 3. This CDR3 is 14 amino acids long. Looked up from germline, CDR1 is WNHNN and CDR2 is SYGVQD (reference sequence). DNA of the CDR3: TGCGCCAGCTCGGGACAGGGGGCAACCGGGGAGCTGTTTTTT. Translation gives CASSGQGATGELFF.

The V and J genes are TRBV7-6 and TRBJ2-5; 7 nucleotides align to TRBD1. V lost 3 bases, J lost 2 bases, and 6 bases stayed unmatched. Germline V gene sequence: CDR1 SGHVS, CDR2 FNYEAQ. The CDR3 consists of 15 residues. CDR3: CASSFYRGEQETQYF. The CDR3, as DNA: TGTGCCAGCAGCTTTTACAGGGGTGAGCAAGAGACCCAGTACTTC. The complete variable domain, with remaining parts taken from reference TRBV7-6 and TRBJ2-5, reads GAGVSQSPRYKVTKRGQDVALRCDPISGHVSLYWYRQALGQGPEFLTYFNYEAQQDKSGLPNDRFSAERPEGSISTLTIQRTEQRDSAMYRCASSFYRGEQETQYFGPGTRLLVL.

The gene calls are TRBV4-2 and TRBJ2-2; 10 bases fit TRBD1. Looked up from germline, CDR1 is LGHNA and CDR2 is YNFKEQ. Losses at the gene ends were 0 bases for V and 5 bases for J; bases not matched to a gene: 6. The CDR3 spans 17 residues. This CDR3 reads CASSQDRADRGTGELFF. The CDR3 DNA reads as TGTGCCAGCAGCCAAGATAGAGCGGACAGGGGGACCGGGGAGCTGTTTTTT.

The V call is TRBV5-8, the J call TRBJ1-1; a weak D match, TRBD1 (5 bases). With 0 bases removed from V and 6 bases from J, the gap between germline ends came to 9 bases. Germline V gene sequence: CDR1 SGHTS, CDR2 YDEGEE. CDR3 size: 13 residues. Written as DNA, the CDR3 is TGTGCCAGCAGCTTGGCGGGGGTTTCTGAAGCTTTCTTT. This encodes CASSLAGVSEAFF.

The chain is built from TRBV4-2 and TRBJ1-4, with TRBD1 matching over 8 bases. The CDR3 loop spans 15 amino acids. Germline assignment: CDR1 LGHNA and CDR2 YNFKEQ. V gave up 4 bases and J gave up 5 bases; unmatched junction bases: 6. The CDR3 loop is CASSRDRGQNEKLFF. CDR3 sequence (DNA): TGTGCCAGCAGCCGCGACAGGGGTCAGAATGAAAAACTGTTTTTT.

In its sample, this clone was seen a few times. The chain employs TRBV7-9 and TRBJ1-3; D gene unclear. This CDR3 contains 15 residues. Germline V gives CDR1 SEHNR, CDR2 FQNEAQ (reference sequence). V lost 2 bases to trimming and J lost 3 bases, with 11 bases between them. CDR3 nucleotides: TGTGCCAGCAGCTTATGGGCAGCTGGTGGAAACACCATATATTTT. Encoded protein: CASSLWAAGGNTIYF.

This rearrangement joins TRBV27 to TRBJ1-2; D may be TRBD1 (5 bases). This CDR3 spans 12 amino acids. The V gene's germline CDR1 is MNHEY and CDR2 SMNVEV (reference sequence). With 3 bases removed from V and 8 bases from J, the gap between germline ends came to 10 bases. CDR3 residues: CASSLEGRGYTF. The DNA for the CDR3 is TGTGCCAGCAGTTTGGAGGGGCGAGGCTACACCTTC.

The chain couples TRBV5-6 to TRBJ2-2; possible D gene TRBD1, 5 bases. V was clipped by 4 bases and J by 7 bases, with 11 bases between them. The CDR3 totals 13 residues. In germline, CDR1 is SGHDT, CDR2 YYEEEE. The CDR3 coding sequence is TGTGCCAGCAGCCCTGACAGTTACGGGGAGCTGTTTTTT. This codes for CASSPDSYGELFF.

About this clone: Other DNA sequences in the same sample also yield this CDR3. The chain links TRBV12-3 or TRBV12-4 to TRBJ1-2; TRBD1 matches at 7 bases. The CDR3 runs to 13 residues. The V segment lost 1 base and the J segment 4 bases; nucleotides outside the gene matches: 0. The CDR3 DNA reads as TGTGCCAGCAGTTTAGGGACAGGCTATGGCTACACCTTC. It is translated as CASSLGTGYGYTF.

J is TRBJ1-3 and V is TRBV12-5; D might be TRBD1 (5 bases). The CDR3 has 19 residues. Per germline, CDR1 LGHNT and CDR2 FRNRAP. The V and J ends lost 2 bases and 2 bases respectively, with 22 bases between them. CDR3 in amino acids: CASGLPGSLPGGTGNTIYF. CDR3 bases: TGTGCTAGTGGTTTGCCGGGAAGCCTACCCGGGGGAACTGGAAACACCATATATTTT. The whole variable domain, remainder taken from reference TRBV12-5 and TRBJ1-3, is DARVTQTPRHKVTEMGQEVTMRCQPILGHNTVFWYRQTMMQGLELLAYFRNRAPLDDSGMPKDRFSAEMPDATLATLKIQPSEPRDSAVYFCASGLPGSLPGGTGNTIYFGEGSWLTVV.

This chain links TRBV2 with TRBJ2-5; possibly TRBD1 for D (5 bases). Germline V lookup: CDR1 SNHLY, CDR2 FYNNEI. Trimming took off 6 bases at V and 4 bases at J, with 12 bases between the two ends. This CDR3 is 13 amino acids long. The CDR3, as DNA: TGTGCCAGCAGACAGGATACCGGAGAGACCCAGTACTTC. Translation: CASRQDTGETQYF. Full variable domain (outside the CDR3, taken from reference TRBV2 and TRBJ2-5): EPEVTQTPSHQVTQMGQEVILRCVPISNHLYFYWYRQILGQKVEFLVSFYNNEISEKSEIFDDQFSVERPDGSNFTLKIRSTKLEDSAMYFCASRQDTGETQYFGPGTRLLVL.

This rearrangement joins TRBV27 to TRBJ2-2; TRBD2 is a possible D gene (6 bases). V lost 6 bases, J lost 5 bases, and 16 bases lay in between. The germline V gene has CDR1 MNHEY and CDR2 SMNVEV (reference sequence). The CDR3 totals 15 residues. The CDR3 sequence: CASRGGLQRTGELFF. The CDR3 DNA reads TGTGCCAGCAGGGGGGGTCTACAGAGGACCGGGGAGCTGTTTTTT.

The CDR3 DNA reads TGTGCCAGCAGTTTGGGACTTAACACCGGGGAGCTGTTTTTT. It encodes CASSLGLNTGELFF. The chain carries TRBV4-2 and TRBJ2-2; D might be TRBD2 (6 bases). Trimming removed 6 bases from V and 2 bases from J, with 10 bases in between. The germline V gene encodes CDR1 LGHNA and CDR2 YNFKEQ. The CDR3 extends over 14 amino acids.

The CDR3 loop is CASSTGGEKLFF. The CDR3 DNA reads as TGTGCCAGCTCGACAGGGGGCGAAAAACTGTTTTTT. V usage is TRBV18 and J usage is TRBJ1-4; TRBD1 matches 10 bases. The germline CDR1 and CDR2 sequences are KGHSH and LQKENI. The CDR3 extends over 12 amino acids. V shed 6 bases and J 8 bases; nucleotides not matched to a gene: 0.

The chain carries TRBV5-6 and TRBJ1-1, with 7 bases aligning to TRBD1. Germline CDR1 is SGHDT and CDR2 is YYEEEE. The CDR3 covers 15 residues. The junction had 8 bases not matched to a gene; V was cut back by 3 bases and J by 3 bases. Here the CDR3 DNA reads TGTGCCAGCAGCTCCACAGGGGTGAGGGACACTGAAGCTTTCTTT. Its protein product is CASSSTGVRDTEAFF.

The chain carries TRBV7-3 and TRBJ2-1; TRBD2 matches at 13 bases. Unmatched junction bases numbered 5, after V lost 3 bases and J lost 6 bases. Germline lookup yields CDR1 SGHTA and CDR2 FQGTGA. CDR3 length: 16 amino acids. The CDR3 bases are TGTGCCAGCAGCTTGACTAGCGGGGGGTTTCTCAATGAGCAGTTCTTC. Residues: CASSLTSGGFLNEQFF.

V and J are TRBV28 and TRBJ1-2; 9 bases map to TRBD1. The CDR3 is made up of 17 amino acids. Germline CDR1 is MDHEN and CDR2 is SYDVKM. J was trimmed by 4 bases and V by 6 bases; bases with no gene match: 15. The chain's CDR3 is CASRTTDRDRVLYGYTF. CDR3 nucleotides: TGTGCCAGCAGAACTACAGACCGGGACAGGGTCCTCTATGGCTACACCTTC.

J is TRBJ1-6 and V is TRBV2; D may be TRBD1 (5 bases). Trimming removed 8 bases from V and 8 bases from J, with 13 bases in between. Germline CDR1 SNHLY, CDR2 FYNNEI. This CDR3 has 13 amino acids. CDR3 sequence: CASSDPGDSPLHF. CDR3 sequence (DNA): TGTGCCAGCTCTGACCCGGGGGATTCACCCCTCCACTTT. Looking up the rest from reference TRBV2 and TRBJ1-6 gives the full variable domain: EPEVTQTPSHQVTQMGQEVILRCVPISNHLYFYWYRQILGQKVEFLVSFYNNEISEKSEIFDDQFSVERPDGSNFTLKIRSTKLEDSAMYFCASSDPGDSPLHFGNGTRLTVT.

V usage is TRBV19 and J usage is TRBJ2-7; 10 bases align to TRBD2. The germline V gene encodes CDR1 LNHDA and CDR2 SQIVND (reference sequence). Losses at the gene ends were 5 bases for V and 0 bases for J; bases not matched to a gene: 7. CDR3 size: 16 residues. CDR3 loop: CASSSETSGRSYEQYF. CDR3 coding DNA: TGTGCCAGTAGTTCCGAGACTAGCGGGCGCTCCTACGAGCAGTACTTC.

The CDR3 loop reads CASSSGQGREQPQHF. Written as DNA, the CDR3 is TGTGCCAGCAGCTCGGGACAGGGACGAGAACAGCCCCAGCATTTT. This chain uses TRBV7-6 with TRBJ1-5; TRBD1 matches at 9 bases. V was pared by 4 bases and J by 7 bases, with 8 bases of the junction left unmatched. Germline V gene data show CDR1 as SGHVS and CDR2 as FNYEAQ. The CDR3 totals 15 residues.

The V gene is TRBV5-4, the J gene TRBJ1-1; D is perhaps TRBD1 (5 bases). The V gene's germline CDR1 is SGHNT and CDR2 YYREEE (reference sequence). There are 15 residues in the CDR3. Trimming removed 0 bases at V and 2 bases at J, with 11 bases between. CDR3 bases: TGTGCCAGCAGCTTGGGGGGCAGCCTTAACACTGAAGCTTTCTTT. Translated: CASSLGGSLNTEAFF.

The chain uses TRBV27 and TRBJ1-1; 8 positions match TRBD1. The CDR3 consists of 13 residues. The V segment lost 5 bases and the J segment 4 bases; nucleotides outside the gene matches: 3. Germline V gives CDR1 MNHEY, CDR2 SMNVEV (reference sequence). CDR3 nucleotide sequence: TGTGCCAGCAGTGTAACAGGGGGCACTGAAGCTTTCTTT. Translating gives CASSVTGGTEAFF.

The chain recombines TRBV24-1 with TRBJ2-2; possible D gene TRBD1, 7 bases. The length of the CDR3 is 13 residues. Germline V lookup: CDR1 KGHDR, CDR2 SFDVKD. CDR3 DNA: TGTGCTTCCGGACAGGAGGGCACCGGGGAGCTGTTTTTT. Its protein product is CASGQEGTGELFF.